These 29 T cell receptor beta chains came from one sample sequenced in a study of blood T cell repertoires in COVID-19. Here immunoSEQ multiplex PCR was the method, and the copy in TCRdb shows in-frame clones only, minus some. This repertoire shows some 170,000 clones, roughly 88% found once; its top ten account for roughly 9.5%. The source material was peripheral blood. The receptors come from a woman of 80 years or more with active or convalescent COVID-19.

V and J are TRBV6-5 and TRBJ2-7; 7 positions agree with TRBD2. This CDR3 region has 14 residues. Germline V gene data show CDR1 as MNHEY and CDR2 as SVGAGI. After removal of 8 bases from V and 0 bases from J, the junction contained 7 bases not matched to a gene. DNA for the CDR3: TGTGCCAGCGGGGTTGGGACTACCTCCTACGAGCAGTACTTC. Translating gives CASGVGTTSYEQYF.

The V and J genes are TRBV3-1 (or the pseudogene TRBV3-2) and TRBJ2-1; D is perhaps TRBD2 (6 bases). The CDR3 extends over 17 amino acids. From germline, CDR1 is LGHDT and CDR2 YNNKEL (reference sequence). V lost 3 bases to trimming and J lost 4 bases, with 19 bases between them. The CDR3 loop reads CASSHVRPSGFYNEQFF. The CDR3 bases are TGTGCCAGCAGCCACGTAAGGCCGAGCGGGTTTTACAATGAGCAGTTCTTC.

This rearrangement joins TRBV29-1 to TRBJ1-5, with 8 bases that match TRBD1. The J segment lost 6 bases and the V segment lost 5 bases, leaving 6 bases of the junction unmatched. Germline CDR1 reads SQVTM; CDR2 reads ANQGSEA. The CDR3 covers 13 residues. The CDR3 DNA reads as TGCAGCGTTCAGGGGGCCGGGGGTCAGCCCCAGCATTTT. This codes for CSVQGAGGQPQHF.

The chain carries TRBV3-1 (or the pseudogene TRBV3-2) and TRBJ1-6; D is unresolved. CDR1 and CDR2 (germline): LGHDT, YNNKEL (reference sequence). Deletions cut 4 bases from V and 10 bases from J, with 14 bases between. The CDR3 contains 14 residues. Written as DNA, the CDR3 is TGTGCCAGCAGCCTACCCCTCGTGGAGTCACCCCTCCACTTT. Translating gives CASSLPLVESPLHF.

The CDR3 spells CASSLGGADGYTF. The CDR3 nucleotides read TGTGCCAGCAGCCTGGGGGGGGCGGATGGCTACACCTTC. The V call is TRBV11-2, the J call TRBJ1-2, with D perhaps TRBD1 (6 bases). V lost 5 bases to trimming and J lost 6 bases, with 13 bases between them. Germline CDR1 reads SGHAT; CDR2 reads FQNNGV. The CDR3 runs 13 residues.

About this clone itself: The junction does not match germline at one end; this may be a read error. CDR3 DNA: TGTGCTAGCAGCTCCGGGACAGGGTCCTCCTACGAGCAGTACTTC. Its protein is CASSSGTGSSYEQYF. The chain carries TRBV7-7 and TRBJ2-7; 9 bases are a match to TRBD1. CDR1 and CDR2 (germline): SSHAT, FNYEAQ (reference sequence). The CDR3 is 15 amino acids. Full variable domain (missing parts from reference TRBV7-7 and TRBJ2-7): GAGVSQSPRYKVTKRGQDVTLRCDPISSHATLYWYQQALGQGPEFLTYFNYEAQPDKSGLPSDRFSAERPEGSISTLTIQRTEQRDSAMYRCASSSGTGSSYEQYFGPGTRLTVT.

The rearrangement links TRBV5-1 to TRBJ1-3; 8 bases line up with TRBD1. This CDR3 is 15 amino acids long. V trimming: 4 bases; J trimming: 0 bases; junction bases outside the gene matches: 3. Looked up from germline, CDR1 is SGHRS and CDR2 is YFSETQ. CDR3 nucleotide sequence: TGCGCCAGCAGCCCGGGACAGGCCTCTGGAAACACCATATATTTT. The encoded protein is CASSPGQASGNTIYF.

The rearrangement joins TRBV5-1 to TRBJ1-3; TRBD1 agrees at 7 bases. V shed 4 bases and J 8 bases; nucleotides not matched to a gene: 9. The CDR3 totals 14 residues. Germline CDR1 is SGHRS and CDR2 is YFSETQ. The CDR3 DNA reads TGCGCCAGCAGCCGGGGACAGAACGATTACACCATATATTTT. Translating it yields CASSRGQNDYTIYF.

This clone was recorded once. The chain uses TRBV3-1 (or the pseudogene TRBV3-2) and TRBJ1-5, with D maybe TRBD1 (5 bases). The germline V gene has CDR1 LGHDT and CDR2 YNNKEL (reference sequence). The V end was cut by 4 bases, the J end by 1 base, with 5 bases between. The CDR3 is 13 residues long. Written as DNA, the CDR3 is TGTGCCAGCAGCCCAGGGAGCAATCAGCCCCAGCATTTT. Amino acid sequence: CASSPGSNQPQHF.

This chain uses TRBV6-6 with TRBJ2-2; D gene uncertain. The germline V and J ends were trimmed by 7 bases and 6 bases, with 9 bases remaining between them. The CDR3 sequence is 12 residues long. Germline V gene data show CDR1 as MNHNY and CDR2 as SVGAGI (reference sequence). The CDR3 DNA follows: TGTGCCAGCACCTTCGTTGCCGGGGAGCTGTTTTTT. Amino acids: CASTFVAGELFF.

The chain has TRBV14 and TRBJ2-7, with D tentatively TRBD1 (5 bases). Trimming shortened V by 8 bases and J by 3 bases, and 14 bases separated the two germline ends. The germline gives CDR1 SGHDN, CDR2 FVKESK. The CDR3 sequence is 13 residues long. CDR3 bases: TGTGCCAGCGGAAGGGGTCCCTTCTACGAGCAGTACTTC. Translated, it gives CASGRGPFYEQYF.

CDR3 sequence reads: CASSLAYREGAGNTIYF. In DNA, the CDR3 is TGTGCCAGCAGCTTAGCGTATAGGGAGGGGGCTGGAAACACCATATATTTT. V is TRBV7-8 and J is TRBJ1-3; weak D call: TRBD1 (6 bases). Trimming left V 0 bases short and J 2 bases short, with 14 bases between. Germline V lookup: CDR1 SGHVS, CDR2 FQNEAQ. This CDR3 comprises 17 residues.

The chain has TRBV5-8 and TRBJ1-1; D may be TRBD1 (5 bases). The CDR3 is made up of 15 amino acids. Per the germline V gene, CDR1 is SGHTS and CDR2 is YDEGEE. V was clipped by 1 base and J by 1 base, with 11 bases between them. The CDR3 DNA sequence: TGTGCCAGCAGCTTGCCGGGACTGAAGAACACTGAAGCTTTCTTT. Translating it yields CASSLPGLKNTEAFF.

The chain recombines TRBV29-1 with TRBJ2-2; 7 nucleotides agree with TRBD1. From germline, CDR1 is SQVTM and CDR2 ANQGSEA. V was pared by 3 bases and J by 0 bases, with 1 base of the junction left unmatched. The CDR3 extends over 14 amino acids. In nucleotides, the CDR3 is TGCAGCGTTGATGACAGGGCGAACACCGGGGAGCTGTTTTTT. This gives the protein CSVDDRANTGELFF.

This clone was observed a single time. The rearrangement uses TRBV7-2 and TRBJ1-1; TRBD1 aligns across 8 bases. J lost 2 bases, V lost 8 bases, and 10 bases had no gene match. The CDR3 covers 15 residues. In germline, CDR1 is SGHTA, CDR2 FQGNSA. This chain's CDR3 is CASPPGRGRNTEAFF. In DNA form, the CDR3 reads TGTGCCAGCCCCCCTGGCAGGGGGCGCAACACTGAAGCTTTCTTT.

Worth noting for this clone: Other nucleotide sequences in the sample specify the same CDR3. The chain couples TRBV6-2 or TRBV6-3 to TRBJ1-1, with D unresolved. The CDR3 is 12 amino acids. Looked up from germline, CDR1 is MNHEY and CDR2 is SVGEGT. V was cut by 5 bases and J by 0 bases, with 4 bases left in between. The CDR3 reads CASSVMNTEAFF. CDR3 bases: TGTGCCAGCAGTGTAATGAACACTGAAGCTTTCTTT.

This chain connects TRBV14 to TRBJ1-3; D remains ambiguous. CDR3 size: 16 residues. V lost 1 base and J lost 0, with 10 bases in between. Germline V lookup: CDR1 SGHDN, CDR2 FVKESK. The CDR3: CASSQVTSFSGNTIYF. The CDR3 bases are TGTGCCAGCAGCCAAGTTACATCATTCTCTGGAAACACCATATATTTT.

The chain combines TRBV5-4 with TRBJ2-7; D may be TRBD1 (5 bases). Trimming took 1 base from V and 1 from J, leaving 6 bases between them. CDR3 length: 13 residues. CDR1 and CDR2 (germline): SGHNT, YYREEE (reference sequence). In DNA form, the CDR3 reads TGTGCCAGCAGCTTGACAGGATCCTACGAGCAGTACTTC. This gives the protein CASSLTGSYEQYF.

V gene TRBV5-1 combines with J gene TRBJ2-1, with a possible D match to TRBD1 (6 bases). The germline CDR1 and CDR2 sequences are SGHRS and YFSETQ. Trimming cost V 4 bases and J 8 bases, with 16 bases left between them. The CDR3 sequence is 14 residues long. The CDR3 nucleotides read TGCGCCAGCAGCGCGGCCGGGACAACATATGAGCAGTTCTTC. Its protein product is CASSAAGTTYEQFF. Looking up the rest from reference TRBV5-1 and TRBJ2-1 gives the full variable domain: KAGVTQTPRYLIKTRGQQVTLSCSPISGHRSVSWYQQTPGQGLQFLFEYFSETQRNKGNFPGRFSGRQFSNSRSEMNVSTLELGDSALYLCASSAAGTTYEQFFGPGTRLTVL.

CDR3 in DNA: TGCGCCAGCAGCCAAGTGGCGGGGGGGCGAATGAGGAATGAGCAGTTCTTC. It encodes CASSQVAGGRMRNEQFF. The chain carries TRBV4-3 and TRBJ2-1; 9 nucleotides line up with TRBD2. This CDR3 is built from 17 residues. CDR1 LGHNA and CDR2 YSLEER come from the germline V gene. After removal of 1 base from V and 7 bases from J, the junction contained 11 bases not matched to a gene.

The chain is built from TRBV7-2 and TRBJ2-3, with 7 bases aligning to TRBD2. The J segment lost 2 bases and the V segment lost 3 bases, leaving 5 bases of the junction unmatched. Germline lookup yields CDR1 SGHTA and CDR2 FQGNSA. The CDR3 has 15 residues. The CDR3 nucleotides are TGTGCCAGCAGCTTCCCTAGCGGCCTCACAGATACGCAGTATTTT. Translated: CASSFPSGLTDTQYF.

In its sample, this clone was seen once. The chain carries TRBV11-2 and TRBJ2-2; maybe TRBD2 (6 bases). The CDR3 loop spans 12 amino acids. Looked up from germline, CDR1 is SGHAT and CDR2 is FQNNGV. The V and J ends lost 11 bases and 7 bases respectively, with 14 bases between them. CDR3 region: CAAGKEVGELFF. In DNA form, the CDR3 reads TGTGCCGCGGGGAAGGAGGTCGGGGAGCTGTTTTTT.

The chain combines TRBV10-3 with TRBJ1-2; possibly TRBD1 for D (5 bases). The V gene's germline CDR1 is ENHRY and CDR2 SYGVKD. This CDR3 is 12 amino acids long. Trimming pared 2 bases from V and 6 bases from J, leaving 7 bases between. CDR3 DNA sequence: TGTGCCATCAGTGAGAGGGGAAATGGCTACACCTTC. Residues: CAISERGNGYTF.

The V call is TRBV11-2, the J call TRBJ1-1, with D possibly TRBD1 on 5 matching bases. Germline lookup yields CDR1 SGHAT and CDR2 FQNNGV. Trimming cost V 5 bases and J 8 bases, with 15 bases left between them. CDR3 size: 13 residues. CDR3 in DNA: TGTGCCAGCAGCATTAGACAGAATTGGGAAGCTTTCTTT. Its translation is CASSIRQNWEAFF.

The V and J genes are TRBV5-6 and TRBJ1-5; no firm D call. Per the germline V gene, CDR1 is SGHDT and CDR2 is YYEEEE. Deletions cut 0 bases from V and 3 bases from J, with 10 bases between. The length of the CDR3 is 15 residues. CDR3 DNA: TGTGCCAGCAGCTTGGGGTACAGAACCAATCAGCCCCAGCATTTT. Its protein is CASSLGYRTNQPQHF.

The genes are TRBV5-1 and TRBJ1-1; the match to TRBD1 covers 9 bases. The CDR3 spans 14 residues. Germline assignment: CDR1 SGHRS and CDR2 YFSETQ. Trimming removed 4 bases from V and 6 bases from J; junction bases left unmatched: 7. CDR3 loop: CASSGTGGIAEAFF. DNA for the CDR3: TGCGCCAGCAGCGGAACAGGGGGCATCGCTGAAGCTTTCTTT.

This sequence joins TRBV3-1 (or the pseudogene TRBV3-2) and TRBJ1-1, with no clear D. This CDR3 is 13 amino acids long. Germline V CDR1 and CDR2: LGHDT, YNNKEL (reference sequence). Between the trimmed V and J ends, which lost 6 bases and 0 bases, there was a span of 8 bases. The chain's CDR3 is CASRTGVNTEAFF. CDR3 DNA sequence: TGTGCCAGCAGAACCGGGGTGAACACTGAAGCTTTCTTT.

This chain joins TRBV7-8 and TRBJ1-1; the D is unclear. Trimming removed 2 bases at V and 1 base at J, with 5 bases between. The CDR3 sequence is 13 residues long. Per germline, CDR1 SGHVS and CDR2 FQNEAQ. In nucleotides, the CDR3 is TGTGCCAGCAGCTTAAACAAGAACACTGAAGCTTTCTTT. Amino acids: CASSLNKNTEAFF.

This chain links TRBV11-2 with TRBJ1-5, with D tentatively TRBD1 (6 bases). Looked up from germline, CDR1 is SGHAT and CDR2 is FQNNGV. V lost 5 bases to trimming and J lost 4 bases, with 18 bases between them. The CDR3 covers 16 residues. The CDR3, as DNA: TGTGCCAGCAGCCCGACACAGGGCTCCTCAAATCAGCCCCAGCATTTT. This sequence encodes CASSPTQGSSNQPQHF.